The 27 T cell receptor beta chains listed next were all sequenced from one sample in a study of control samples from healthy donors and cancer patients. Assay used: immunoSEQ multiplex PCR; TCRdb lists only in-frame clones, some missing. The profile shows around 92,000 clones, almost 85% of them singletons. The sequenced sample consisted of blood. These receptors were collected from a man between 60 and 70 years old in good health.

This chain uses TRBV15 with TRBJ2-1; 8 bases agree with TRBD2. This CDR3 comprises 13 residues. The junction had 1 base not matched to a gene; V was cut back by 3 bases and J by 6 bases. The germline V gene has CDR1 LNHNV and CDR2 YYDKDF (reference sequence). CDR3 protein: CATSSGTSNEQFF. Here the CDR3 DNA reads TGTGCCACCAGCAGCGGGACTAGCAATGAGCAGTTCTTC. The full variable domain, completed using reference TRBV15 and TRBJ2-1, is DAMVIQNPRYQVTQFGKPVTLSCSQTLNHNVMYWYQQKSSQAPKLLFHYYDKDFNNEADTPDNFQSRRPNTSFCFLDIRSPGLGDTAMYLCATSSGTSNEQFFGPGTRLTVL.

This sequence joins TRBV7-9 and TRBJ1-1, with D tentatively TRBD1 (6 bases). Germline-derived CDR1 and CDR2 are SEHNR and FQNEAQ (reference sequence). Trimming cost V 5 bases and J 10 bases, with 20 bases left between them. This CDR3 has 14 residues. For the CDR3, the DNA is TGTGCCAGCAGCCCTACAGGGAGGGAGGGAGGAGCTTTCTTT. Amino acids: CASSPTGREGGAFF.

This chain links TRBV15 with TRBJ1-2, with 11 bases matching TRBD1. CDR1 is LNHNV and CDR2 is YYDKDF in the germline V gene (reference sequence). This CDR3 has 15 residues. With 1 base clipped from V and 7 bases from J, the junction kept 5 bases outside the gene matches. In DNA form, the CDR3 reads TGTGCCACCAGCAGAGGGACAGGGGGCGTTAGTGGCTACACCTTC. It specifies CATSRGTGGVSGYTF.

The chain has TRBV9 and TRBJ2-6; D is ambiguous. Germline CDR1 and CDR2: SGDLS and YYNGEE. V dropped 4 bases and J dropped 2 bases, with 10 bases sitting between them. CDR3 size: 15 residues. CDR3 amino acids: CASSRGDTGANVLTF. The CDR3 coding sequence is TGTGCCAGCAGCCGAGGAGATACTGGGGCCAACGTCCTGACTTTC.

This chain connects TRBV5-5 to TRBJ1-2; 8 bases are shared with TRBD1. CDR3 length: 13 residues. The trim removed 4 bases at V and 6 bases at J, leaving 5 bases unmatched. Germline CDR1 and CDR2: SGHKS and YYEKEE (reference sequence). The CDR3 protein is CASSTGQGNGYTF. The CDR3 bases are TGTGCCAGCAGCACCGGACAGGGTAATGGCTACACCTTC.

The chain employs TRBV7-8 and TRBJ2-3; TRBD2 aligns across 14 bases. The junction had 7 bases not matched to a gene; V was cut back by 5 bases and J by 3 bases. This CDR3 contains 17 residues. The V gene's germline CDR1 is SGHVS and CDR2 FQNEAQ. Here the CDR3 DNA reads TGTGCCAGCAGCCCCTATGGGACTAGCGGGGGAACAGATACGCAGTATTTT. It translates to CASSPYGTSGGTDTQYF.

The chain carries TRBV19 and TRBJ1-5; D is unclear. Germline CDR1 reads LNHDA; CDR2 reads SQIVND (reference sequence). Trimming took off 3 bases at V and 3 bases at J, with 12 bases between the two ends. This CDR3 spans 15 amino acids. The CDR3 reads CASSIDGGYNQPQHF. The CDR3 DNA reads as TGTGCCAGTAGTATCGACGGAGGCTACAATCAGCCCCAGCATTTT.

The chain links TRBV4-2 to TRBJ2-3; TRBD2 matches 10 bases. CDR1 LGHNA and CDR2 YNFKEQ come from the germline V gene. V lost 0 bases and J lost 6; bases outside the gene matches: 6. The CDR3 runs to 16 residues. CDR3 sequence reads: CASSQDEASGSDTQYF. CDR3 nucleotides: TGTGCCAGCAGCCAAGACGAGGCTAGCGGGAGTGATACGCAGTATTTT.

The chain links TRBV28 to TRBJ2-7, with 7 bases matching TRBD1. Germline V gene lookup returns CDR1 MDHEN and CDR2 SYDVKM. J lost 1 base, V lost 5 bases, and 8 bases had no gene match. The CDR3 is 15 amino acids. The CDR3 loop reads CASSTDRIASYEQYF. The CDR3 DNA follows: TGTGCCAGCAGTACGGACAGGATAGCTTCCTACGAGCAGTACTTC.

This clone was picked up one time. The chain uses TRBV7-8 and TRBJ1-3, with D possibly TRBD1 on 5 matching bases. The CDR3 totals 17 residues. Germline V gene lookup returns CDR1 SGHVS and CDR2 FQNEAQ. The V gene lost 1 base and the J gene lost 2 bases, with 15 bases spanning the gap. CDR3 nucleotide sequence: TGTGCCAGCAGCTTAGTAGCGGGGGAGGCAGCTGGAAACACCATATATTTT. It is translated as CASSLVAGEAAGNTIYF.

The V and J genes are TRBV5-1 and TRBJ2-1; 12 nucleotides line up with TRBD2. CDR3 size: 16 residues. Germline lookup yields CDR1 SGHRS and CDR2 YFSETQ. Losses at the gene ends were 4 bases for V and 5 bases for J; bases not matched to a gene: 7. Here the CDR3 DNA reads TGCGCCAGCAGCGGAGGATGGACTAGCGGGAACAATGAGCAGTTCTTC. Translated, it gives CASSGGWTSGNNEQFF.

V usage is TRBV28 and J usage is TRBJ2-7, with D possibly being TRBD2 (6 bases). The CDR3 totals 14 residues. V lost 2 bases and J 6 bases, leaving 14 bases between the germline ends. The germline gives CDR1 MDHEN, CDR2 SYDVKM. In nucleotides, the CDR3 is TGTGCCAGCAGTTTACAACCCCTCGGGGGCGAGCAGTACTTC. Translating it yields CASSLQPLGGEQYF.

The CDR3 is CASSEALRMASGYQETQYF. CDR3 DNA sequence: TGTGCCAGCAGTGAAGCGCTTCGTATGGCTAGCGGATACCAAGAGACCCAGTACTTC. V gene TRBV6-1 combines with J gene TRBJ2-5; 7 positions match TRBD2. V was clipped by 0 bases and J by 0 bases; unmatched bases: 13. Germline CDR1 and CDR2: MNHNS and SASEGT. The CDR3 totals 19 residues.

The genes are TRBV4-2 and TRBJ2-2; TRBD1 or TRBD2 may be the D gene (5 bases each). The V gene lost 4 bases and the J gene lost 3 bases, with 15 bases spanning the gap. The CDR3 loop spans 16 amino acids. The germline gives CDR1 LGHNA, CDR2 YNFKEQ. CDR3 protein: CASSPVRRGDTGELFF. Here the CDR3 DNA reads TGTGCCAGCAGCCCAGTCCGGAGAGGGGACACCGGGGAGCTGTTTTTT.

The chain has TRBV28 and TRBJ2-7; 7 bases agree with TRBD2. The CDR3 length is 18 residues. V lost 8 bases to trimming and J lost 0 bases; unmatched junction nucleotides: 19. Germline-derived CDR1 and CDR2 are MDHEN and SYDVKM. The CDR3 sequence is CASAFGGLTSESSYEQYF. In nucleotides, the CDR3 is TGTGCCAGCGCGTTCGGGGGGTTAACTAGCGAGAGCTCCTACGAGCAGTACTTC.

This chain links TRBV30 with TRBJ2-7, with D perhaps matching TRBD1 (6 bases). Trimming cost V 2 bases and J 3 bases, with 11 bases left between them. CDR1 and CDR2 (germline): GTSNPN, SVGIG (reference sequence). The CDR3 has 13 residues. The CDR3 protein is CAWSRDTSYEQYF. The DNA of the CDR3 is TGTGCCTGGAGTAGGGACACCAGCTACGAGCAGTACTTC.

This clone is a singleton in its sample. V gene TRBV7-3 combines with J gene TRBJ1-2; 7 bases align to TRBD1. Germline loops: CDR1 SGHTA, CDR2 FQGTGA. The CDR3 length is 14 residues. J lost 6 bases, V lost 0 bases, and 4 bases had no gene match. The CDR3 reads CASSLTAGGDGYTF. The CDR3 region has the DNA TGTGCCAGCAGCTTAACGGCAGGGGGAGATGGCTACACCTTC.

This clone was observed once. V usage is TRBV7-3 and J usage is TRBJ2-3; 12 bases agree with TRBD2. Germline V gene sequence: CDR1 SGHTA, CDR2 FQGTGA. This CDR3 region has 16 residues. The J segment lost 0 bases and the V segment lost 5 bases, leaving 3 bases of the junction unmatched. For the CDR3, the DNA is TGTGCCAGCAGCCCCCTAGCGGGGGGGAGCACAGATACGCAGTATTTT. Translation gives CASSPLAGGSTDTQYF.

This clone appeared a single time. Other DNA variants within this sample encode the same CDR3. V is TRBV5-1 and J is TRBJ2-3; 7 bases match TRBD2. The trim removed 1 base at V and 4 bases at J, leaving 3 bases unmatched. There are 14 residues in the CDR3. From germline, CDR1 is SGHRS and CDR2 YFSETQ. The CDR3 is CASSLQTSSDTQYF. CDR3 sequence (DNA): TGCGCCAGCAGCTTGCAGACTAGCTCAGATACGCAGTATTTT.

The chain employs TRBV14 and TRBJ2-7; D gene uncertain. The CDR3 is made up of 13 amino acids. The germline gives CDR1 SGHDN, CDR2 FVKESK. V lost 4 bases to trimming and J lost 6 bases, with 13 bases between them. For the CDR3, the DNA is TGTGCCAGCAGCCCAATAGGGTTCGGCGAGCAGTACTTC. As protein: CASSPIGFGEQYF. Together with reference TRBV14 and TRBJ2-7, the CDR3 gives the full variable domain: EAGVTQFPSHSVIEKGQTVTLRCDPISGHDNLYWYRRVMGKEIKFLLHFVKESKQDESGMPNNRFLAERTGGTYSTLKVQPAELEDSGVYFCASSPIGFGEQYFGPGTRLTVT.

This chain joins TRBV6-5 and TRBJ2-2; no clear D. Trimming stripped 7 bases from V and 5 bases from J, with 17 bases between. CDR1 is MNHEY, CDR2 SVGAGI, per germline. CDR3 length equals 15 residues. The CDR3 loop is CASNTFFGPTGELFF. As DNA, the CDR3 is TGTGCCAGCAACACCTTTTTTGGCCCAACCGGGGAGCTGTTTTTT.

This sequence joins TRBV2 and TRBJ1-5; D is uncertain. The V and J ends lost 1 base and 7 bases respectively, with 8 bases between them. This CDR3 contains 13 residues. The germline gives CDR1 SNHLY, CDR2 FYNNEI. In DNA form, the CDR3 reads TGTGCCAGCAGTGAAGGGGGTTTCCAGCCCCAGCATTTT. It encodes CASSEGGFQPQHF.

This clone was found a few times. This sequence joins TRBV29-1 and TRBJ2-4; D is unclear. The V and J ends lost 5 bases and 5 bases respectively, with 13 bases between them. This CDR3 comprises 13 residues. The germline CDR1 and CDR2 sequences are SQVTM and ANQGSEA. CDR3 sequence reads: CSVWANHQNIQYF. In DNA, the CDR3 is TGCAGCGTTTGGGCGAACCATCAAAACATTCAGTACTTC.

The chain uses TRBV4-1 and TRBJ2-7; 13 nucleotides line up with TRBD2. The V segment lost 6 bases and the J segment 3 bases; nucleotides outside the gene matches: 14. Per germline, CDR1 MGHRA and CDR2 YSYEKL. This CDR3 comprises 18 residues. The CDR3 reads CASSRIDPGTSGDYEQYF. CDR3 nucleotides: TGCGCCAGCAGTCGCATAGATCCCGGGACTAGCGGGGACTACGAGCAGTACTTC.

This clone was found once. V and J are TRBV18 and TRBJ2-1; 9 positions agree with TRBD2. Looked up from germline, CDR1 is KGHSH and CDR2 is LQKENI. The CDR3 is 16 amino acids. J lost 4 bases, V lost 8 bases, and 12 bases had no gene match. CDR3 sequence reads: CASAPSAGGVYNEQFF. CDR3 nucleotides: TGTGCCAGCGCCCCCTCGGCGGGAGGGGTATACAATGAGCAGTTCTTC.

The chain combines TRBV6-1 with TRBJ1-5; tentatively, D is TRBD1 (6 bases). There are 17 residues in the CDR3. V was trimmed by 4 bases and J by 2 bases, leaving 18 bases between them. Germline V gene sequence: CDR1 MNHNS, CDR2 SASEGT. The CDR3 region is CASSAIGGGLRNQPQHF. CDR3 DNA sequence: TGTGCCAGCAGTGCGATCGGAGGGGGGTTGCGCAATCAGCCCCAGCATTTT.

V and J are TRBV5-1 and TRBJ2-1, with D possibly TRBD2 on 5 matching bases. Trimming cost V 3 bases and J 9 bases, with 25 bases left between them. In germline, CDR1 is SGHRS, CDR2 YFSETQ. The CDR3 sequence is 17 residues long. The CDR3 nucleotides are TGCGCCAGCAGCTGGGGTTTGAGTCCAGGAGGAGTAAGTGAGCAGTTCTTC. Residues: CASSWGLSPGGVSEQFF.